These T cell receptor beta chains were read from a single sample in a study of cytomegalovirus exposure and HLA in healthy donors. Clones were read by immunoSEQ multiplex PCR, and TCRdb kept only the in-frame ones, dropping some. The repertoire holds over 85,000 clones, with around 71% as singletons. Sequenced: PBMCs. These receptors all stem from a man younger than 40 in good health and CMV-seronegative. Both conserved end residues are trimmed from each CDR3.

j_gene	v_gene	CDR3aa
TRBJ1-1	TRBV20-1	SARTGCEAF
TRBJ2-2	TRBV5-4	ASSLSTGTGELF
TRBJ1-1	TRBV6-5	ASSSDISRDIWEAF
TRBJ2-7	TRBV7-9	ASRAGSYEQY
TRBJ2-7	TRBV2	ASSEGGWYEQY
TRBJ1-2	TRBV5-1	ASRPDTASNYGYT
TRBJ1-5	TRBV6-5	ASRPRGQNYQPQH
TRBJ2-7	TRBV10-2	ASSEAGLAYEQY
TRBJ1-5	TRBV18	ASSPMGGQPQH
TRBJ2-1	TRBV6-5	ASSRPSYNEQF
TRBJ1-1	TRBV6-6	ASSTRQGAAF
TRBJ1-1	TRBV7-9	ASSLGRNTEAF
TRBJ2-2	TRBV28	ASSLISLLAGELF
TRBJ1-2	TRBV27	ASSYRGGYGYT
TRBJ1-1	TRBV18	ASSPRTRMNTEAF
TRBJ2-3	TRBV6-4	ASSDRAFGEDTQY
TRBJ1-1	TRBV11-3	ASSLAGNTEAF
TRBJ1-1	TRBV18	ASSPPSGMNTEAF
TRBJ2-4	TRBV7-2	ASSLGGTGATKNIQY
TRBJ2-3	TRBV30	AWNPAGLTDTQY